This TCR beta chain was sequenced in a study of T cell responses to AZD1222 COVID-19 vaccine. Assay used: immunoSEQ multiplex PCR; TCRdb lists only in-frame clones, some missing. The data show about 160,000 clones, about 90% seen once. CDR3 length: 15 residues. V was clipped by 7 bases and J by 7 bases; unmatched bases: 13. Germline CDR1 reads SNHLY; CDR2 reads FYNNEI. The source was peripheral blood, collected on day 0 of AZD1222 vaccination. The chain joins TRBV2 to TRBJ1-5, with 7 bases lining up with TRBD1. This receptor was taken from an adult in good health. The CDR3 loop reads CASTTGEGKRQPQHF. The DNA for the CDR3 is TGTGCCAGCACAACAGGGGAGGGTAAGCGACAGCCCCAGCATTTT.